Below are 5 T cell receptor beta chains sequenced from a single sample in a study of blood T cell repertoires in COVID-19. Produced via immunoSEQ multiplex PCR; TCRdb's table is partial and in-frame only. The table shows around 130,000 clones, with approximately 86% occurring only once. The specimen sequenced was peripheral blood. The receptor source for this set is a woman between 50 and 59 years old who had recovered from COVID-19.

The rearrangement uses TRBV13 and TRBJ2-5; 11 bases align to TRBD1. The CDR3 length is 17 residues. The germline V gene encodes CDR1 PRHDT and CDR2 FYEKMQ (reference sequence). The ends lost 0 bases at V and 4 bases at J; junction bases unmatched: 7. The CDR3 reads CASSLGGTGGRRETQYF. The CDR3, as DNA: TGTGCCAGCAGCTTAGGCGGGACAGGGGGACGAAGAGAGACCCAGTACTTC.

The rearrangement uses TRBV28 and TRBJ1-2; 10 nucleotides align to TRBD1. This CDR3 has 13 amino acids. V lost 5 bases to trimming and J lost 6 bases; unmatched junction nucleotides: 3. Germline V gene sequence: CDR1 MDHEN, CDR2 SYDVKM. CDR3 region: CASSRTGGNGYTF. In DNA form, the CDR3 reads TGTGCCAGCAGTCGGACAGGGGGTAATGGCTACACCTTC.

DNA of the CDR3: TGCAGCGTTGTAGCTACTGAAGCTTTCTTT. Its protein product is CSVVATEAFF. The V and J genes are TRBV29-1 and TRBJ1-1; D remains unclear. The CDR3 runs 10 residues. Germline assignment: CDR1 SQVTM and CDR2 ANQGSEA. V shed 4 bases and J shed 5 bases, with 5 bases lying between them.

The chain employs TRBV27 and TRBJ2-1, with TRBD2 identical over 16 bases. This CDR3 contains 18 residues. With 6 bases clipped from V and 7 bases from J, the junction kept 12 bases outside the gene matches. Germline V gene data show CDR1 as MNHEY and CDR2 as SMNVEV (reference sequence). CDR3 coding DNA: TGTGCCAGCAGGGGACTAGCGGGGGGGGGCTGGGGCTGGAATGAGCAGTTCTTC. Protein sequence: CASRGLAGGGWGWNEQFF.

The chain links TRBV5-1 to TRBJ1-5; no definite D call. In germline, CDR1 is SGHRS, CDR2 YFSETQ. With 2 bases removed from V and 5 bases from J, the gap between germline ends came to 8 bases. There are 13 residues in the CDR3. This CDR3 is CASSFGIDQPQHF. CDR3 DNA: TGCGCCAGCAGCTTCGGGATAGATCAGCCCCAGCATTTT.